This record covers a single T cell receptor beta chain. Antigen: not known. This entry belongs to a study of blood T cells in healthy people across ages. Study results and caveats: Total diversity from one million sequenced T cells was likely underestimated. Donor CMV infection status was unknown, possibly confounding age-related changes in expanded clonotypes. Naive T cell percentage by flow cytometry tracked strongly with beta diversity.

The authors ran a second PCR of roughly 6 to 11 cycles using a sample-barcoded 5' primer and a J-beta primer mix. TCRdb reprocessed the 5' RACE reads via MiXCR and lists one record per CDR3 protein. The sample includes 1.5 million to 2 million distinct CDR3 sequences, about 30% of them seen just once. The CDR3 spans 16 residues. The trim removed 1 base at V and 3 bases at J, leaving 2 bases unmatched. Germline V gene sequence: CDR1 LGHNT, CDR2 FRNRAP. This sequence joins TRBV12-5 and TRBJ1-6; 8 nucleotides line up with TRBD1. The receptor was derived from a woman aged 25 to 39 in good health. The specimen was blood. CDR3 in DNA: TGTGCTAGTGGTTTGGAGACAGGGGACTATAATTCACCCCTCCACTTT. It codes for CASGLETGDYNSPLHF. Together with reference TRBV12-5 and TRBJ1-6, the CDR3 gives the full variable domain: DARVTQTPRHKVTEMGQEVTMRCQPILGHNTVFWYRQTMMQGLELLAYFRNRAPLDDSGMPKDRFSAEMPDATLATLKIQPSEPRDSAVYFCASGLETGDYNSPLHFGNGTRLTVT.